Below, 26 T cell receptor beta chains from the same sample are listed, as sequenced in a study of metastatic and nonmetastatic thyroid tumors. All patients were untreated before thyroid surgery. TCRdb reassembled clones from the PCR reads with MiXCR. The sample carries about 26,000 clones, 25% to 30% recorded once. The source material was blood. The receptors shown here come from a female donor with papillary thyroid cancer or a benign thyroid nodule (not recorded which). Some clones in this sample may be carry-over from other donors' samples.

This clone is deemed medium-sized. V is TRBV28 and J is TRBJ1-3, with 9 bases matching TRBD1. J lost 4 bases, V lost 6 bases, and 7 bases had no gene match. The CDR3 has 15 amino acids. Germline V gene sequence: CDR1 MDHEN, CDR2 SYDVKM. For the CDR3, the DNA is TGTGCCAGCAGCCCACAGGGGGCGGGCGGAAACACCATATATTTT. Protein sequence: CASSPQGAGGNTIYF.

Note on this clone: A read error may account for a junction end that differs from germline. The gene calls are TRBV3-1 and TRBJ1-3; D gene ambiguous. In germline, CDR1 is LGHDT, CDR2 YNNKEL (reference sequence). This CDR3 is built from 17 residues. CDR3 residues: CASSQGSGRHSGKTIYF. The CDR3 DNA reads TGTGCCAGCAGCCAAGGGTCCGGACGGCACTCTGGAAAAACCATATATTTT. The full variable domain, its missing parts supplied by reference TRBV3-1 and TRBJ1-3, is DTAVSQTPKYLVTQMGNDKSIKCEQNLGHDTMYWYKQDSKKFLKIMFSYNNKELIINETVPNRFSPKSPDKAHLNLHINSLELGDSAVYFCASSQGSGRHSGKTIYFGEGSWLTVV.

This clone turned up a few times. The CDR3 ends on some other residue instead of the conserved phenylalanine or tryptophan, so this is likely a read error. The DNA is left out, because the CDR3 cannot be placed on it with certainty; the CDR3 is given as TCRdb lists it. The rearrangement links TRBV7-2 to TRBJ2-7; no DNA check was done on the table's D call, TRBD2. Germline V gives CDR1 SGHTA, CDR2 FQGNSA. The CDR3 length is 8 residues, termini included. CDR3 residues: CASSPKAG.

This clone showed up many times. Possible read error: a much larger clone is one base away. The sample holds other DNA sequences that translate to the same CDR3. J is TRBJ2-1 and V is TRBV18; TRBD1 aligns across 7 bases. In germline, CDR1 is KGHSH, CDR2 LQKENI. The CDR3 sequence is 17 residues long. The CDR3 spells CASSPPQGVSSYNEQFF. DNA for the CDR3: TGTGCCAGCTCACCTCCCCAGGGGGTCAGCTCCTACAACGAGCAGTTCTTC. The variable domain in full, completed from reference TRBV18 and TRBJ2-1, reads NAGVMQNPRHLVRRRGQEARLRCSPMKGHSHVYWYRQLPEEGLKFMVYLQKENIIDESGMPKERFSAEFPKEGPSILRIQQVVRGDSAAYFCASSPPQGVSSYNEQFFGPGTRLTVL.

V gene TRBV20-1 combines with J gene TRBJ2-7; D is uncertain. CDR1 is DFQATT and CDR2 is SNEGSKA in the germline V gene (reference sequence). The V gene lost 2 bases and the J gene lost 2 bases, with 7 bases spanning the gap. The CDR3 has 12 residues. This CDR3 is CSARKLAYEQYF. The CDR3 nucleotides read TGCAGTGCTAGAAAGCTAGCCTACGAGCAGTACTTC.

Worth noting for this clone: Compared with germline, one end of the junction differs, possibly owing to a read error. This chain uses TRBV13 with TRBJ2-7; D call uncertain. CDR1 and CDR2 (germline): PRHDT, FYEKMQ (reference sequence). The CDR3 is 14 amino acids. This CDR3 reads CASSLGPSSHEQYF. CDR3 nucleotides: TGTGCCAGCAGCTTAGGTCCAAGCTCCCACGAGCAGTACTTC.

The rearrangement uses TRBV4-1 and TRBJ1-5, with D hard to call. There are 14 residues in the CDR3. V was clipped by 0 bases and J by 2 bases, with 5 bases between them. Germline V lookup: CDR1 MGHRA, CDR2 YSYEKL. In DNA, the CDR3 is TGCGCCAGCAGCCAAGATGAGCGCAATCAGCCCCAGCATTTT. Translated, it gives CASSQDERNQPQHF.

This clone showed up many times. The V gene is TRBV5-1, the J gene TRBJ1-1; D not certain. The CDR3 is made up of 13 amino acids. V shed 0 bases and J shed 4 bases, with 7 bases lying between them. Germline CDR1 and CDR2: SGHRS and YFSETQ. The CDR3 is CASSLGGGTEAFF. For the CDR3, the DNA is TGCGCCAGCAGCTTGGGGGGTGGCACTGAAGCTTTCTTT.

This clone appeared a few times. Compared with germline, one end of the junction differs, possibly owing to a read error. The J gene is TRBJ2-1, the V gene TRBV10-3; D is perhaps TRBD1 (7 bases). This CDR3 is 15 amino acids long. CDR1 and CDR2 from the germline V gene are ENHRY and SYGVKD. The CDR3 bases are TGTGCCACACTACAGGGGAGCTGGGGAGGCAATGAGCGGTTCTTC. Translating it yields CATLQGSWGGNERFF.

This clone qualifies as medium-sized. V and J are TRBV6-1 and TRBJ2-5, with 9 bases that match TRBD1. This CDR3 is built from 14 residues. Trimming at V came to 6 bases and at J to 5 bases, leaving 7 bases not matched to a gene. The germline V gene has CDR1 MNHNS and CDR2 SASEGT. CDR3 in amino acids: CASRYTGGWETQYF. The DNA for the CDR3 is TGTGCCAGCAGATATACAGGGGGCTGGGAGACCCAGTACTTC.

The table lists this clone with many counts. This chain's CDR3 is CASRLAETSTDTQYF. In DNA, the CDR3 is TGTGCCAGCAGACTAGCGGAGACTAGCACAGATACGCAGTATTTT. J is TRBJ2-3 and V is TRBV4-2; 8 bases are a match to TRBD2. The germline gives CDR1 LGHNA, CDR2 YNFKEQ. V dropped 6 bases and J dropped 0; count of bases not matched to a gene: 5. The CDR3 has 15 amino acids.

The sample holds many counts of this clone. The V gene is TRBV20-1, the J gene TRBJ2-3, with D possibly being TRBD2 (6 bases). This CDR3 has 16 residues. Per the germline V gene, CDR1 is DFQATT and CDR2 is SNEGSKA (reference sequence). The V end was cut by 4 bases, the J end by 0 bases, with 17 bases between. The CDR3 sequence is CSATDGREASTDTQYF. CDR3 sequence (DNA): TGCAGTGCTACAGACGGGCGGGAAGCTAGCACAGATACGCAGTATTTT.

This clone is deemed medium-sized. The chain links TRBV5-1 to TRBJ1-2; D ambiguous. The V gene's germline CDR1 is SGHRS and CDR2 YFSETQ. Trimming stripped 1 base from V and 4 bases from J, with 11 bases between. The CDR3 consists of 14 residues. CDR3 protein: CASSLLTAFYGYTF. The CDR3 DNA sequence: TGCGCCAGCAGCTTGTTAACAGCCTTCTATGGCTACACCTTC.

This clone was counted at least ten times. This chain links TRBV4-1 with TRBJ2-7; maybe TRBD1 (5 bases). Trimming removed 0 bases at V and 4 bases at J, with 13 bases between. The CDR3 loop spans 15 amino acids. Germline-derived CDR1 and CDR2 are MGHRA and YSYEKL. The chain's CDR3 is CASSQDRQGPYEQYF. Here the CDR3 DNA reads TGCGCCAGCAGCCAAGATCGGCAGGGTCCTTACGAGCAGTACTTC.

The gene calls are TRBV20-1 and TRBJ1-2; the D gene is possibly TRBD1 (5 bases). Looked up from germline, CDR1 is DFQATT and CDR2 is SNEGSKA (reference sequence). The CDR3 is 14 residues long. V shed 8 bases and J shed 2 bases, with 18 bases lying between them. The CDR3 DNA sequence: TGCAGTCCTCGAGGAGGCAGGGCCAACTATGGCTACACCTTC. Translating it yields CSPRGGRANYGYTF.

V usage is TRBV27 and J usage is TRBJ2-7; 7 bases agree with TRBD2. Per the germline V gene, CDR1 is MNHEY and CDR2 is SMNVEV (reference sequence). The ends lost 6 bases at V and 3 bases at J; junction bases unmatched: 14. The CDR3 totals 16 residues. CDR3 in amino acids: CASSSYWGGIIYEQYF. The CDR3 region has the DNA TGTGCCAGCAGCTCCTATTGGGGGGGAATTATCTACGAGCAGTACTTC.

J is TRBJ2-3 and V is TRBV6-4; 7 positions match TRBD1. The CDR3 has 16 residues. Germline V lookup: CDR1 MRHNA, CDR2 SNTAGT. The ends lost 7 bases at V and 0 bases at J; junction bases unmatched: 10. CDR3 nucleotide sequence: TGTGCCAGCATCTCCGACAGGGCAACTAGCACAGATACGCAGTATTTT. Its protein is CASISDRATSTDTQYF.

This clone was counted ten times or more. Other DNA sequences in the same sample also yield this CDR3. The rearrangement uses TRBV9 and TRBJ2-1; D is unclear. The germline V gene has CDR1 SGDLS and CDR2 YYNGEE. The V end was cut by 4 bases, the J end by 3 bases, with 11 bases between. The CDR3 is made up of 14 amino acids. CDR3 sequence reads: CASSPRPDYNEQFF. The CDR3 bases are TGTGCCAGCAGCCCCCGCCCGGACTACAATGAGCAGTTCTTC.

This clone was recorded at least ten times. This chain's CDR3 is CASSRGAGGRDTQYF. The CDR3 DNA reads TGTGCCAGCAGCCGGGGAGCGGGAGGGCGAGATACGCAGTATTTT. The V gene is TRBV7-8, the J gene TRBJ2-3; 10 bases agree with TRBD2. CDR3 length: 15 amino acids. Looked up from germline, CDR1 is SGHVS and CDR2 is FQNEAQ. V trimming: 5 bases; J trimming: 5 bases; junction bases outside the gene matches: 7.

The chain is built from TRBV4-1 and TRBJ1-2, with 7 bases aligning to TRBD1. Germline CDR1 and CDR2: MGHRA and YSYEKL. Germline trimming cut 0 bases from V and 4 bases from J; bases unmatched to any gene: 8. The CDR3 has 16 residues. CDR3 region: CASSQDSPGGSYGYTF. DNA of the CDR3: TGCGCCAGCAGCCAAGATTCTCCAGGGGGGAGCTATGGCTACACCTTC.

This sequence joins TRBV30 and TRBJ1-6; TRBD1 agrees at 7 bases. Germline V gene sequence: CDR1 GTSNPN, CDR2 SVGIG (reference sequence). The CDR3 extends over 13 amino acids. J lost 12 bases, V lost 4 bases, and 9 bases had no gene match. CDR3 amino acids: CAWTRDRVQPLHF. The CDR3 DNA reads TGTGCCTGGACGAGGGACAGAGTACAACCCCTCCACTTT.

This clone is a singleton in its sample. Here the CDR3 reads CASSLGPGGRGDYGYTF. The CDR3 DNA reads as TGTGCCAGCAGCTTAGGGCCGGGAGGCAGGGGAGACTATGGCTACACCTTC. The chain uses TRBV7-8 and TRBJ1-2; tentative D call: TRBD1 (6 bases). Germline V gene lookup returns CDR1 SGHVS and CDR2 FQNEAQ. V gave up 1 base and J gave up 3 bases, with 18 bases separating them. This CDR3 comprises 17 residues.

V is TRBV18 and J is TRBJ2-7; 8 bases agree with TRBD1. The CDR3 loop spans 14 amino acids. J was trimmed by 3 bases and V by 3 bases; bases with no gene match: 4. Germline V gene sequence: CDR1 KGHSH, CDR2 LQKENI. DNA of the CDR3: TGTGCCAGCTCACCGACAGGGGTTCGCTACGAGCAGTACTTC. Residues: CASSPTGVRYEQYF.

The chain is built from TRBV5-1 and TRBJ2-1, with 12 nucleotides matching TRBD2. The V and J ends lost 4 bases and 4 bases, in that order; junction bases with no gene match: 6. CDR1 and CDR2 (germline): SGHRS, YFSETQ. The CDR3 runs to 16 residues. CDR3 residues: CASSLRTSGVYNEQFF. CDR3 DNA: TGCGCCAGCAGCCTACGGACTAGCGGGGTTTACAATGAGCAGTTCTTC.

This chain connects TRBV11-3 to TRBJ2-5; D is undetermined. The CDR3 length is 15 residues. Germline CDR1 and CDR2: SGHNT and YENEEA. V was cut by 2 bases and J by 1 base, with 11 bases left in between. The CDR3 loop reads CASSLLSAIQETQYF. The CDR3 coding sequence is TGTGCCAGCAGCTTATTGTCAGCCATCCAAGAGACCCAGTACTTC.

This clone came up a few times. The rearrangement links TRBV6-1 to TRBJ2-7; D may match TRBD1 or TRBD2 (6 bases each). This CDR3 contains 16 residues. With 4 bases removed from V and 4 bases from J, the gap between germline ends came to 20 bases. From germline, CDR1 is MNHNS and CDR2 SASEGT. The DNA for the CDR3 is TGTGCCAGCAGTGGTCCGCAGGCATCGGGGGCTTACGAGCAGTACTTC. Translated: CASSGPQASGAYEQYF.